This TCR beta chain was identified in a study of shared clonotypes between healthy human individuals. Study at large: Each donor had three CD4 naive, three CD4 memory, two CD8 naive and one CD8 memory plate. Study-level points and caveats: The study drew on few donors, limiting represented genetic and exposure-history diversity.

Profiled with immunoSEQ multiplex PCR; TCRdb holds only in-frame clones, not every one. This sample has about 1 million clones; more than 60% occur once, and the top ten carry approximately 1.5%. The CDR3 is 14 residues long. Germline V gene lookup returns CDR1 SGHNT and CDR2 YYREEE (reference sequence). Between the trimmed V and J ends, which lost 2 bases and 1 base, there was a span of 9 bases. In the case of this clone: Its antigen is not identified.

The receptor comes from a young man in good health. The sample comprised memory CD4+ T cells sorted from blood. This sample's subset: CD45RA-negative fraction. The chain couples TRBV5-4 to TRBJ2-5; D is possibly TRBD2 (6 bases). CDR3 sequence reads: CASSLLALQETQYF. Written as DNA, the CDR3 is TGTGCCAGCAGCTTACTAGCTCTCCAAGAGACCCAGTACTTC.